This entry is about one TCR beta chain. V shed 6 bases and J shed 7 bases, with 12 bases lying between them. Germline CDR1 and CDR2: MDHEN and SYDVKM. CDR3 length: 12 residues. Measured with immunoSEQ multiplex PCR; TCRdb has only the in-frame clones, and not every one. Of roughly 260,000 clones listed, about 90% are singletons. This sample is part of a study of blood T cell repertoires in COVID-19. Study-level background: Some COVID-19 samples were acute and others convalescent; all came from the United States, Italy and Spain.

Sequencing was carried out using peripheral blood. The clonotype was recovered from a woman aged 50 to 60 who had recovered from COVID-19. The rearrangement uses TRBV28 and TRBJ1-2; perhaps TRBD1 as D (6 bases). CDR3 amino acids: CASRSLQGGYTF. CDR3 coding DNA: TGTGCCAGCAGAAGCCTACAGGGTGGCTACACCTTC.